What follows are 16 T cell receptor beta chains derived from one specimen sequenced in a study of tumor-infiltrating lymphocytes in primary liver carcinoma. Blood RNA originated from unsorted whole blood, with germline DNA additionally extracted. The researchers produced TCR beta cDNA from roughly 550 ng total RNA with a constant-region primer. Employing slightly modified ARM-PCR, three nested multiplex PCR rounds were run, and these gave rise to the TCR beta libraries. Use of TRBV1-TRBV30 forward primers with a C-beta reverse primer characterized the first two PCR rounds, which lasted ten to eleven cycles each. TCRdb redid the calling of the multiplex PCR reads with MiXCR, one entry per CDR3 protein. The sample yields some 190,000 distinct CDR3 sequences, around 60% seen once. Sequences were obtained from peripheral blood. The origin of the receptors is a man aged 40-55 years with primary liver carcinoma and hepatitis B virus infection.

On this clonotype: One end of the junction is discordant with germline, which a read error may explain. V gene TRBV11-2 combines with J gene TRBJ2-1; 9 bases are shared with TRBD2. The germline CDR1 and CDR2 sequences are SGHAT and FQNNGV. CDR3 size: 17 residues. The CDR3 protein is CVSSLGDWREGRGEQFF. DNA for the CDR3: TGTGTCAGCAGCTTAGGGGACTGGCGGGAGGGCCGGGGTGAGCAGTTCTTC.

The chain couples TRBV11-2 to TRBJ2-7; D possibly corresponds to TRBD2 (5 bases). The V gene's germline CDR1 is SGHAT and CDR2 FQNNGV. V lost 3 bases and J lost 0, with 9 bases in between. The CDR3 consists of 14 residues. The DNA for the CDR3 is TGTGCCAGCAGCTTTACCGGGGACTCCTACGAGCAGTACTTC. Its translation: CASSFTGDSYEQYF.

A word on this clonotype: The CDR3 does not end in the conserved phenylalanine or tryptophan, so this is likely a read error. The rearrangement links TRBV6-6 to TRBJ2-7, with 10 bases lining up with TRBD1. Per germline, CDR1 MNHNY and CDR2 SVGAGI (reference sequence). V lost 6 bases, J lost 1 base, and 6 bases stayed unmatched. This CDR3 is built from 15 residues. DNA for the CDR3: TGTGCCAGCAGCCGACCGGGACAGGGGTCCTACGAGCAGTACTAC. This codes for CASSRPGQGSYEQYY.

The rearrangement links TRBV11-2 to TRBJ2-7, with TRBD1 identical over 7 bases. The germline V gene has CDR1 SGHAT and CDR2 FQNNGV. Trimming at V came to 8 bases and at J to 9 bases, leaving 22 bases not matched to a gene. CDR3 length: 16 residues. CDR3 sequence reads: CASGYNSGTADRRQYF. CDR3 DNA: TGTGCCAGCGGCTACAATTCCGGGACAGCAGACCGTAGGCAGTACTTC.

This clonotype has just a few counts. This chain links TRBV6-1 with TRBJ2-7; D might be TRBD2 (5 bases). CDR1 is MNHNS, CDR2 SASEGT, per germline. This CDR3 spans 13 amino acids. V was clipped by 1 base and J by 2 bases, with 6 bases between them. This CDR3 reads CASSEDGTYEQYF. The CDR3, as DNA: TGTGCCAGCAGTGAAGACGGGACCTACGAGCAGTACTTC.

J is TRBJ2-1 and V is TRBV5-4, with TRBD1 as a possible D gene (5 bases). The V and J ends lost 1 base and 0 bases respectively, with 17 bases between them. CDR1 is SGHNT and CDR2 is YYREEE in the germline V gene (reference sequence). The CDR3 is made up of 18 amino acids. The CDR3 nucleotides read TGTGCCAGCAGCTTGACCTCTTTTACAGGATACTCCTACAATGAGCAGTTCTTC. Translation: CASSLTSFTGYSYNEQFF.

The rearrangement uses TRBV12-3 or TRBV12-4 and TRBJ1-4; 7 bases fit TRBD1. The CDR3 loop spans 15 amino acids. With V trimmed by 6 bases and J by 7 bases, 11 bases remained unmatched. This CDR3 reads CASSREGGEAEKLFF. The DNA of the CDR3 is TGTGCCAGCAGCCGCGAAGGGGGCGAGGCTGAAAAACTGTTTTTT.

This clonotype was seen only a few times. The chain links TRBV6-1 to TRBJ1-1; D might be TRBD1 (5 bases). The CDR3 consists of 14 residues. Germline lookup yields CDR1 MNHNS and CDR2 SASEGT. Trimming left V 1 base short and J 11 bases short, with 17 bases between. CDR3 protein: CASSEGGGQLEAFF. CDR3 DNA: TGTGCCAGCAGTGAAGGGGGGGGTCAATTGGAGGCTTTCTTT.

Of note for this clonotype: With a much larger clone just one base away, this may be a read error. In DNA, the CDR3 is TGCGCCAGCAGTCAAGACAGGCATAAAGGCTACAATGAGCAGTTCTTC. This sequence encodes CASSQDRHKGYNEQFF. This rearrangement joins TRBV23-1 to TRBJ2-1, with D possibly TRBD1 on 6 matching bases. TRBV23-1 is noted as an ORF with a role that remains uncertain. Trimming removed 2 bases at V and 3 bases at J, with 14 bases between. The CDR3 extends over 16 amino acids.

This clonotype was found a few times. V usage is TRBV6-5 and J usage is TRBJ1-1; D is perhaps TRBD1 (6 bases). Germline CDR1 is MNHEY and CDR2 is SVGAGI. This CDR3 is 14 amino acids long. V gave up 3 bases and J gave up 1 base, with 9 bases separating them. CDR3 in amino acids: CASSYSGENTEAFF. The CDR3 bases are TGTGCCAGCAGTTATTCAGGGGAGAACACTGAAGCTTTCTTT.

A note on this clonotype: A read error may account for a junction end that differs from germline. DNA for the CDR3: TGCGCCTGGAGTCGGGGAACAGAGACCTACGAGCAGTACTTC. Translating gives CAWSRGTETYEQYF. This chain links TRBV30 with TRBJ2-7, with D possibly matching TRBD2 (5 bases). This CDR3 region has 14 residues. CDR1 and CDR2 (germline): GTSNPN, SVGIG (reference sequence). The full variable domain, rest sourced from reference TRBV30 and TRBJ2-7, is SQTIHQWPATLVQPVGSPLSLECTVEGTSNPNLYWYRQAAGRGLQLLFYSVGIGQISSEVPQNLSASRPQDRQFILSSKKLLLSDSGFYLCAWSRGTETYEQYFGPGTRLTVT.

On this clonotype itself: A clone one base away is much larger, so this may be a read error. This rearrangement joins TRBV29-1 to TRBJ2-3; weak D call: TRBD1 (5 bases). CDR1 is SQVTM and CDR2 is ANQGSEA in the germline V gene. The CDR3 runs to 13 residues. V lost 6 bases and J 2 bases, leaving 12 bases between the germline ends. CDR3 sequence (DNA): TGCAGCGTATGGACATCCATCACAGATACGCAGTATTTT. Encoded protein: CSVWTSITDTQYF.

This clonotype was observed a single time. A junction end diverges from the germline sequence, so it may reflect a read error. The chain employs TRBV12-3 or TRBV12-4 and TRBJ1-1, with 7 bases fitting TRBD1. The CDR3 is 14 amino acids. The CDR3, as DNA: TGTACCAGCAGACCACCCTACAGGGGAACTGAAGCTTTCTTT. It yields the protein CTSRPPYRGTEAFF.

On this clonotype itself: A read error may account for a junction end that differs from germline. This chain links TRBV4-1 with TRBJ2-7; D remains unclear. This CDR3 is 13 amino acids long. CDR1 MGHRA and CDR2 YSYEKL come from the germline V gene. CDR3 in amino acids: CASSHALSYEQCF. CDR3 coding DNA: TGCGCCAGCAGCCATGCCCTCTCCTACGAGCAGTGCTTC.

Notes on this clonotype: It is likely a read error, because the conserved phenylalanine at the end of the CDR3 is missing. The chain recombines TRBV4-1 with TRBJ1-2; no firm D call. The V gene's germline CDR1 is MGHRA and CDR2 YSYEKL. V lost 3 bases and J 10 bases, leaving 24 bases between the germline ends. The CDR3 sequence is 16 residues long. The CDR3 region is CASSHPPNWTSADYTL. The CDR3 DNA is TGCGCCAGCAGCCACCCTCCTAATTGGACGTCCGCGGACTACACCTTA.

With regard to this clonotype: The junction and the germline gene differ at one end; a read error may be behind it. V usage is TRBV11-3 and J usage is TRBJ2-3, with TRBD2 matching over 14 bases. Germline V gene lookup returns CDR1 SGHNT and CDR2 YENEEA. CDR3 length equals 16 residues. CDR3 region: CANSLGGTSGRDTHYF. CDR3 nucleotides: TGTGCCAACAGCTTAGGTGGGACTAGCGGGAGAGATACGCATTATTTT.